The 20 T cell receptor beta chains presented below share a single source sample, sequenced in a study of T cell responses to AZD1222 COVID-19 vaccine. The repertoire was sequenced with immunoSEQ multiplex PCR; TCRdb's copy has only in-frame clones and lacks some. The repertoire holds approximately 100,000 clones, about 86% seen once, with over 1.2% in the top ten. This specimen consisted of peripheral blood, obtained on day 0 of AZD1222 vaccination. The receptors derive from an adult in good health.

J is TRBJ2-1 and V is TRBV28, with 8 bases matching TRBD2. Germline assignment: CDR1 MDHEN and CDR2 SYDVKM. The CDR3 is made up of 16 amino acids. The junction had 7 bases not matched to a gene; V was cut back by 3 bases and J by 3 bases. CDR3 nucleotide sequence: TGTGCCAGCAGTTTTTGGGTAACTAGCGGCTACAATGAGCAGTTCTTC. This encodes CASSFWVTSGYNEQFF.

The chain uses TRBV14 and TRBJ2-3; 9 bases are shared with TRBD2. The CDR3 has 14 residues. CDR1 is SGHDN and CDR2 is FVKESK in the germline V gene. Trimming removed 4 bases from V and 4 bases from J; junction bases left unmatched: 3. The CDR3 sequence is CASSPGTSPDTQYF. DNA for the CDR3: TGTGCCAGCAGCCCCGGGACTAGCCCAGATACGCAGTATTTT. The whole variable domain, remainder taken from reference TRBV14 and TRBJ2-3, is EAGVTQFPSHSVIEKGQTVTLRCDPISGHDNLYWYRRVMGKEIKFLLHFVKESKQDESGMPNNRFLAERTGGTYSTLKVQPAELEDSGVYFCASSPGTSPDTQYFGPGTRLTVL.

The V and J genes are TRBV29-1 and TRBJ2-1; TRBD2 aligns across 8 bases. The CDR3 is made up of 15 amino acids. CDR1 is SQVTM and CDR2 is ANQGSEA in the germline V gene. V lost 7 bases, J lost 7 bases, and 15 bases stayed unmatched. The CDR3 protein is CSGQVGTSSGNEQFF. CDR3 sequence (DNA): TGCAGCGGTCAGGTGGGGACTAGTTCGGGTAATGAGCAGTTCTTC.

The chain combines TRBV4-2 with TRBJ2-7, with D possibly matching TRBD1 (6 bases). CDR1 LGHNA and CDR2 YNFKEQ come from the germline V gene. The CDR3 runs 17 residues. Deletions cut 2 bases from V and 6 bases from J, with 23 bases between. The CDR3 region has the DNA TGTGCCAGCAGCCAAACCACCGACAGGACCCTAGGGTTCGAGCAGTACTTC. Translation: CASSQTTDRTLGFEQYF.

The chain carries TRBV28 and TRBJ2-5; TRBD1 might be the D (6 bases). The germline CDR1 and CDR2 sequences are MDHEN and SYDVKM. This CDR3 comprises 16 residues. V lost 2 bases and J lost 4, with 17 bases in between. The chain's CDR3 is CASSLGGQGRRETQYF. CDR3 coding DNA: TGTGCCAGCAGTTTAGGTGGGCAGGGGAGACGAGAGACCCAGTACTTC.

The genes are TRBV28 and TRBJ2-5; D is perhaps TRBD2 (5 bases). This CDR3 spans 14 amino acids. V was pared by 5 bases and J by 5 bases, with 15 bases between. Germline CDR1 is MDHEN and CDR2 is SYDVKM. The chain's CDR3 is CASSLLGLRETQYF. As DNA, the CDR3 is TGTGCCAGCAGTCTATTAGGACTCAGGGAGACCCAGTACTTC.

The chain uses TRBV5-4 and TRBJ2-1; 7 nucleotides line up with TRBD1. CDR1 is SGHNT and CDR2 is YYREEE in the germline V gene (reference sequence). The CDR3 is made up of 14 amino acids. The V segment lost 2 bases and the J segment 5 bases; nucleotides outside the gene matches: 4. CDR3 amino acids: CASSFPGGHNEQFF. CDR3 coding DNA: TGTGCCAGCAGCTTCCCAGGGGGTCACAATGAGCAGTTCTTC.

The chain links TRBV18 to TRBJ1-5; weak D call: TRBD1 (5 bases). V gave up 3 bases and J gave up 5 bases, with 14 bases separating them. The germline V gene encodes CDR1 KGHSH and CDR2 LQKENI. This CDR3 is built from 15 residues. The CDR3 protein is CASSPGRGGDQPQHF. The CDR3 nucleotides are TGTGCCAGCTCACCGGGCCGGGGGGGTGATCAGCCCCAGCATTTT.

CDR3 in amino acids: CASSLESGNTEAFF. DNA of the CDR3: TGTGCCAGCAGCTTAGAATCTGGTAACACTGAAGCTTTCTTT. This chain links TRBV7-8 with TRBJ1-1; no reliable D call. The V end lost 1 base, the J end lost 2 bases, and 8 bases lay between the germline ends. The germline CDR1 and CDR2 sequences are SGHVS and FQNEAQ. The CDR3 consists of 14 residues.

The gene calls are TRBV9 and TRBJ1-5; perhaps TRBD1 as D (5 bases). V was pared by 5 bases and J by 4 bases, with 13 bases between. CDR3 size: 14 residues. Per the germline V gene, CDR1 is SGDLS and CDR2 is YYNGEE. The CDR3, as DNA: TGTGCCAGCAGTGAAGACAGAGTTAATCAGCCCCAGCATTTT. Residues: CASSEDRVNQPQHF. The entire variable domain, with the rest obtained from reference TRBV9 and TRBJ1-5, is as follows: DSGVTQTPKHLITATGQRVTLRCSPRSGDLSVYWYQQSLDQGLQFLIQYYNGEERAKGNILERFSAQQFPDLHSELNLSSLELGDSALYFCASSEDRVNQPQHFGDGTRLSIL.

This clone has more than one count but fewer than ten. The chain employs TRBV6-9 and TRBJ2-7; D remains ambiguous. Germline lookup yields CDR1 MNHGY and CDR2 SVAAGI. This CDR3 has 11 amino acids. V lost 11 bases, J lost 0 bases, and 8 bases lay in between. This CDR3 reads CAPRGSYEQYF. CDR3 nucleotides: TGTGCCCCCCGAGGCTCCTACGAGCAGTACTTC.

The V and J genes are TRBV5-1 and TRBJ1-2; D remains unclear. Trimming took 2 bases from V and 4 from J, leaving 15 bases between them. CDR1 is SGHRS, CDR2 YFSETQ, per germline. The CDR3 length is 15 residues. CDR3 sequence: CASSLVRGSSYGYTF. The CDR3, as DNA: TGCGCCAGCAGCTTAGTACGCGGGAGTTCCTATGGCTACACCTTC.

The V call is TRBV27, the J call TRBJ1-2, with TRBD1 matching 7 bases. Looked up from germline, CDR1 is MNHEY and CDR2 is SMNVEV (reference sequence). The V and J ends lost 5 bases and 8 bases, in that order; junction bases with no gene match: 17. CDR3 length equals 16 residues. CDR3 DNA sequence: TGTGCCAGCAGTCCGATAGGGACAGAGTCCATGGAGGGCTACACCTTC. Translating gives CASSPIGTESMEGYTF.

The CDR3 DNA is TGTGCCAGCAGCTTGGCGGAGGGAACCACAGATACGCAGTATTTT. Encoded protein: CASSLAEGTTDTQYF. V is TRBV7-9 and J is TRBJ2-3; D perhaps matches TRBD2 (6 bases). Trimming removed 3 bases at V and 2 bases at J, with 12 bases between. Germline V gives CDR1 SEHNR, CDR2 FQNEAQ (reference sequence). The CDR3 sequence is 15 residues long.

The chain has TRBV7-2 and TRBJ2-7; 7 bases agree with TRBD1. CDR1 is SGHTA and CDR2 is FQGNSA in the germline V gene. The J segment lost 3 bases and the V segment lost 6 bases, leaving 8 bases of the junction unmatched. The CDR3 is 14 amino acids. The CDR3 reads CASSEPGQRYEQYF. The DNA of the CDR3 is TGTGCCAGCAGTGAACCGGGACAGCGCTACGAGCAGTACTTC.

The chain employs TRBV13 and TRBJ2-5; D not resolved. The CDR3 has 11 amino acids. CDR1 is PRHDT and CDR2 is FYEKMQ in the germline V gene (reference sequence). V lost 5 bases and J 0 bases, leaving 1 base between the germline ends. CDR3 amino acids: CASSNQETQYF. The CDR3 coding sequence is TGTGCCAGCAGCAACCAAGAGACCCAGTACTTC.

The CDR3 spells CASRGGYTENTEAFF. The DNA for the CDR3 is TGTGCCAGCAGGGGGGGGTACACAGAGAACACTGAAGCTTTCTTT. The V and J genes are TRBV28 and TRBJ1-1; possibly TRBD1 for D (5 bases). CDR3 length equals 15 residues. Trimming left V 6 bases short and J 1 base short, with 15 bases between. CDR1 is MDHEN and CDR2 is SYDVKM in the germline V gene.

The rearrangement links TRBV5-8 to TRBJ1-1; D is perhaps TRBD1 (6 bases). With 0 bases removed from V and 10 bases from J, the gap between germline ends came to 16 bases. CDR1 is SGHTS and CDR2 is YDEGEE in the germline V gene. CDR3 length: 14 residues. The CDR3 sequence is CASSLDRTGIAAFF. The CDR3 nucleotides are TGTGCCAGCAGCTTGGATAGAACAGGGATAGCAGCTTTCTTT.

The chain has TRBV7-3 and TRBJ2-1; 9 nucleotides line up with TRBD2. Germline CDR1 reads SGHTA; CDR2 reads FQGTGA. J was trimmed by 6 bases and V by 2 bases; bases with no gene match: 8. The CDR3 has 16 residues. For the CDR3, the DNA is TGTGCCAGCAGCTTAGGTGGCGGGAGGGCCGGCAATGAGCAGTTCTTC. Amino acids: CASSLGGGRAGNEQFF.

The CDR3 loop is CASRTGSTRNTIYF. CDR3 bases: TGTGCCAGCAGGACAGGGTCAACAAGAAACACCATATATTTT. V and J are TRBV28 and TRBJ1-3, with 7 bases that match TRBD1. The CDR3 runs to 14 residues. The germline gives CDR1 MDHEN, CDR2 SYDVKM. The V segment lost 6 bases and the J segment 5 bases; nucleotides outside the gene matches: 7.